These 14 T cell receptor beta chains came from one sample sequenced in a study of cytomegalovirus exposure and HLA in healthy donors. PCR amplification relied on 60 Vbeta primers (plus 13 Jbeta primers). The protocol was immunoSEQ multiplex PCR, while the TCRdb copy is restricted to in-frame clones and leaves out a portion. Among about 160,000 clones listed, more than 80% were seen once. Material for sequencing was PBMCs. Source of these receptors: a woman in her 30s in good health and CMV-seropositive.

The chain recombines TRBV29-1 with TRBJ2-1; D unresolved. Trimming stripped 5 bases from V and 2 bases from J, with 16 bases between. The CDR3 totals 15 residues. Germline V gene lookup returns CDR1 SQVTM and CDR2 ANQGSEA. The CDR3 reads CSVRSSRRAYNEQFF. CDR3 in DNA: TGCAGCGTTCGGTCGAGCAGGCGAGCCTACAATGAGCAGTTCTTC.

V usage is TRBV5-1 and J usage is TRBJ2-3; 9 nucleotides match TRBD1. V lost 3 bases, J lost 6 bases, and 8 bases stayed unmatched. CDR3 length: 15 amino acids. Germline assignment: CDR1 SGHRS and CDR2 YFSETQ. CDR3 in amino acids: CASSSRTGVMDTQYF. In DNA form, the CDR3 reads TGCGCCAGCAGCTCACGGACAGGGGTGATGGATACGCAGTATTTT.

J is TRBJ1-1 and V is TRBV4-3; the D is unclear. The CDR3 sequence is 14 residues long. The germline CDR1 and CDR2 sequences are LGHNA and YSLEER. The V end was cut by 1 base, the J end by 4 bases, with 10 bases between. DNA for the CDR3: TGCGCCAGCAGCCAAGTAGGTCCGGGCACTGAAGCTTTCTTT. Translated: CASSQVGPGTEAFF.

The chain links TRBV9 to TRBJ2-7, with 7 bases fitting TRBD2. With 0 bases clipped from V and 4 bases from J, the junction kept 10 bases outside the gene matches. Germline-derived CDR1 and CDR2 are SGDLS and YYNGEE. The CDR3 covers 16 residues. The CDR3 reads CASSVDLGGGSYEQYF. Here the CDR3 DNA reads TGTGCCAGCAGCGTAGATTTGGGGGGGGGTTCTTACGAGCAGTACTTC.

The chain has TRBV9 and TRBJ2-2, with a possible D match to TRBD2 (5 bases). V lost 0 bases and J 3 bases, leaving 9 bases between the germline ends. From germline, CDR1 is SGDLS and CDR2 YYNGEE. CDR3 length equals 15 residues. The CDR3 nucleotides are TGTGCCAGCAGCGTAGTAGCGACCTACACCGGGGAGCTGTTTTTT. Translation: CASSVVATYTGELFF. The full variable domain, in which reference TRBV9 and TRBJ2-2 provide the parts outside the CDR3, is DSGVTQTPKHLITATGQRVTLRCSPRSGDLSVYWYQQSLDQGLQFLIQYYNGEERAKGNILERFSAQQFPDLHSELNLSSLELGDSALYFCASSVVATYTGELFFGEGSRLTVL.

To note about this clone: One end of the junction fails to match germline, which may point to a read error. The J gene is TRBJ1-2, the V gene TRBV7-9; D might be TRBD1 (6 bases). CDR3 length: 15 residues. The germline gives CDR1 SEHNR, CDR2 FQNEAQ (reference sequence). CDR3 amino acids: CSSSPGDGAPYGYTF. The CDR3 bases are TGTTCCAGCAGCCCAGGGGATGGCGCGCCCTATGGCTACACCTTC.

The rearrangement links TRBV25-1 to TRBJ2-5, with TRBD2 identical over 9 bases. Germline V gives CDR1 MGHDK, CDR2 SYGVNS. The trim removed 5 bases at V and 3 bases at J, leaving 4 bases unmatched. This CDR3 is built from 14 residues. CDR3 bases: TGTGCCAGCAGTTCTCCTAGCGGGGAAGAGACCCAGTACTTC. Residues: CASSSPSGEETQYF.

The CDR3 coding sequence is TGTGCCAGTAGTCTCCTGGGACTAGCGGGGGGATCAGATACGCAGTATTTT. It encodes CASSLLGLAGGSDTQYF. The gene calls are TRBV19 and TRBJ2-3, with TRBD2 matching over 15 bases. This CDR3 has 17 residues. J gave up 4 bases and V 5 bases, and 7 bases lay outside the gene matches. Per germline, CDR1 LNHDA and CDR2 SQIVND (reference sequence).

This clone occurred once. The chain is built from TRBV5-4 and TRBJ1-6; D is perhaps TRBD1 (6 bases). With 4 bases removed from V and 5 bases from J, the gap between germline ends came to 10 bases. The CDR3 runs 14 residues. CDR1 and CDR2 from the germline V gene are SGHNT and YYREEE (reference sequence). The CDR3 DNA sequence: TGTGCCAGCAGCCAGGACAGAAATAATTCACCCCTCCACTTT. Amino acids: CASSQDRNNSPLHF.

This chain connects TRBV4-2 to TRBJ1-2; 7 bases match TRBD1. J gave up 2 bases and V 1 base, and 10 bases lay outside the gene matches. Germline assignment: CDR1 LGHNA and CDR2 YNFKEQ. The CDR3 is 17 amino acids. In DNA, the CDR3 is TGTGCCAGCAGCCAAGTGCCCAGACAGGGATGGAACTATGGCTACACCTTC. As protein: CASSQVPRQGWNYGYTF.

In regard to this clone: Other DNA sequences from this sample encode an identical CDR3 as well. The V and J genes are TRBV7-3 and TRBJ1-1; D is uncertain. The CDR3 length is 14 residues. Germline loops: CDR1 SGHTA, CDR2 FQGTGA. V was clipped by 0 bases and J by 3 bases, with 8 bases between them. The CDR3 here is CASSLTPGDTEAFF. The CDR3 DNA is TGTGCCAGCAGCTTAACCCCCGGGGACACTGAAGCTTTCTTT.

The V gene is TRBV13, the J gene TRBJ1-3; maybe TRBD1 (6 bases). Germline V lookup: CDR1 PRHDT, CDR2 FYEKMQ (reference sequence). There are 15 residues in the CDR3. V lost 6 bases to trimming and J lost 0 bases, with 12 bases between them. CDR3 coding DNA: TGTGCCAGCAGGTGGGGGGGCTTCTCTGGAAACACCATATATTTT. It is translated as CASRWGGFSGNTIYF.

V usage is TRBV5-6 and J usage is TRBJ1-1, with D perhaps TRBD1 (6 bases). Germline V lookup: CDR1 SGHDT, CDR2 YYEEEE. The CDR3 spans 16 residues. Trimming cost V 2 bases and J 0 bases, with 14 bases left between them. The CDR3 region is CASSFGGRLLNTEAFF. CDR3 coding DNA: TGTGCCAGCAGCTTTGGGGGCAGGCTGCTGAACACTGAAGCTTTCTTT. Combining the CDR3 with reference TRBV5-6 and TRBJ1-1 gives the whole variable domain DAGVTQSPTHLIKTRGQQVTLRCSPKSGHDTVSWYQQALGQGPQFIFQYYEEEERQRGNFPDRFSGHQFPNYSSELNVNALLLGDSALYLCASSFGGRLLNTEAFFGQGTRLTVV.

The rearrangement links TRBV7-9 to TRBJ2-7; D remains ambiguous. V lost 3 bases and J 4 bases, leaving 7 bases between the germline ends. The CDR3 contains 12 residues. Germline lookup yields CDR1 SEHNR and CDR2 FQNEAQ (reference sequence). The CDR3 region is CASSFSEYEQYF. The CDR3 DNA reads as TGTGCCAGCAGCTTTTCTGAGTACGAGCAGTACTTC.